The rows below give T cell receptor beta chains drawn from one sample of a study of identical twins. MiXCR, applied by TCRdb to the 5' RACE reads, yields one record per CDR3 protein. Among a few hundred thousand distinct CDR3 sequences listed, roughly 8.7% were seen once. These data were also filed under a second study, of yellow fever vaccine responses in identical twins.

Sequencing used CD8+ T cells sorted from blood. The receptors derive from a woman between 18 and 30 years old in good health. Both conserved end residues are part of each CDR3. Fields, in order: CDR3 DNA, CDR3 protein, clone size, D gene, V gene, J gene, CDR3 length. A D gene is named only where the DNA matches it firmly. The size field is filled for only some rows; it gives once, few, many or a size class.

CDR3nt: TGCGCCAGCGGACCCTGGCAGGCGAACTATGGCTACACCTTC
CDR3aa: CASGPWQANYGYTF
abundance: many
d_gene: .
v_gene: TRBV5-1
j_gene: TRBJ1-2
len: 14

CDR3nt: TGTGCCAGCAGTTACCATAGCGGGGGGCCCGCCAACCAAGAGACCCAGTACTTC
CDR3aa: CASSYHSGGPANQETQYF
abundance: few
d_gene: TRBD2
v_gene: TRBV28
j_gene: TRBJ2-5
len: 18

CDR3nt: TGTGCCAGCAGCCCCCGACAGGACAACACTGAAGCTTTCTTT
CDR3aa: CASSPRQDNTEAFF
abundance: few
d_gene: .
v_gene: TRBV7-9
j_gene: TRBJ1-1
len: 14

CDR3nt: TGTGCCACCACGTATGACACCGGGGAGCTGTTTTTT
CDR3aa: CATTYDTGELFF
abundance: many
d_gene: .
v_gene: TRBV15
j_gene: TRBJ2-2
len: 12

CDR3nt: TGCAGTGCTAGGAACCCGGGACAGGAAAACAATGAGCAGTTCTTC
CDR3aa: CSARNPGQENNEQFF
abundance: many
d_gene: TRBD1
v_gene: TRBV20-1
j_gene: TRBJ2-1
len: 15

CDR3nt: TGTGCCAGCAGCTACGGACAGGCCTACAATGAGCAGTTCTTC
CDR3aa: CASSYGQAYNEQFF
abundance: .
d_gene: TRBD1
v_gene: TRBV5-6
j_gene: TRBJ2-1
len: 14

CDR3nt: TGTGCCAGCAGCCAAGATATAACTCCCGGGGAGCTGTTTTTT
CDR3aa: CASSQDITPGELFF
abundance: many
d_gene: .
v_gene: TRBV4-2
j_gene: TRBJ2-2
len: 14

CDR3nt: TGCAGCGTTCGCACAGGGACTGGGGCCAACGTCCTGACTTTC
CDR3aa: CSVRTGTGANVLTF
abundance: few
d_gene: .
v_gene: TRBV29-1
j_gene: TRBJ2-6
len: 14

CDR3nt: TGTGCCAGCAGTCGTCGACCCACAGATACGCAGTATTTT
CDR3aa: CASSRRPTDTQYF
abundance: few
d_gene: .
v_gene: TRBV6-1
j_gene: TRBJ2-3
len: 13

CDR3nt: TGTGCCAGCAGTGAAGGAATGGGATACTCCTACAATGAGCAGTTCTTC
CDR3aa: CASSEGMGYSYNEQFF
abundance: few
d_gene: .
v_gene: TRBV6-1
j_gene: TRBJ2-1
len: 16

CDR3nt: TGTGCCAGCAGCGTAGGGCAAACCTACGAGCAGTACTTC
CDR3aa: CASSVGQTYEQYF
abundance: many
d_gene: .
v_gene: TRBV9
j_gene: TRBJ2-7
len: 13

CDR3nt: TGTGCCAGCAGTGAAGCCTGGGGCGGCTACACCTTC
CDR3aa: CASSEAWGGYTF
abundance: few
d_gene: .
v_gene: TRBV6-1
j_gene: TRBJ1-2
len: 12

CDR3nt: TGTGCCAGTAGTATTCTGAGGGCTAGCGGGAGCGATACGCAGTATTTT
CDR3aa: CASSILRASGSDTQYF
abundance: .
d_gene: TRBD2
v_gene: TRBV19
j_gene: TRBJ2-3
len: 16

CDR3nt: TGTGCCACCAGCAATGGACAGTCAGATACGCAGTATTTT
CDR3aa: CATSNGQSDTQYF
abundance: many
d_gene: .
v_gene: TRBV15
j_gene: TRBJ2-3
len: 13

CDR3nt: TGTGCCAGCAGTTACTCAACAGGGATTCGGGACTACGAGCAGTACTTC
CDR3aa: CASSYSTGIRDYEQYF
abundance: few
d_gene: .
v_gene: TRBV6-2/TRBV6-3
j_gene: TRBJ2-7
len: 16

CDR3nt: TGTGCCAGCAGCCAACTCAGCGGGAGCACACCCTACGAGCAGTACTTC
CDR3aa: CASSQLSGSTPYEQYF
abundance: few
d_gene: TRBD2
v_gene: TRBV3-1
j_gene: TRBJ2-7
len: 16

CDR3nt: TGTGCCACCAGCAGAACAGGTGATTCACCCCTCCACTTT
CDR3aa: CATSRTGDSPLHF
abundance: .
d_gene: .
v_gene: TRBV15
j_gene: TRBJ1-6
len: 13

CDR3nt: TGCGCCAGCAGCTTTATACAGGGTACGCCGAGGGAGACCCAGTACTTC
CDR3aa: CASSFIQGTPRETQYF
abundance: .
d_gene: .
v_gene: TRBV5-1
j_gene: TRBJ2-5
len: 16

CDR3nt: TGTGCCAGCAGCTTAGAACTAGCGGGAGGACGGTCCTACAATGAGCAGTTCTTC
CDR3aa: CASSLELAGGRSYNEQFF
abundance: few
d_gene: TRBD2
v_gene: TRBV7-8
j_gene: TRBJ2-1
len: 18

CDR3nt: TGCAGTGCTCTTCACCTTCGATCCTCCTACGAGCAGTACTTC
CDR3aa: CSALHLRSSYEQYF
abundance: few
d_gene: .
v_gene: TRBV20-1
j_gene: TRBJ2-7
len: 14

CDR3nt: TGCGCCAGCAGCTTGAGGACAGGGGCCGCACTCGGGACTGAAGCTTTCTTT
CDR3aa: CASSLRTGAALGTEAFF
abundance: .
d_gene: TRBD1
v_gene: TRBV5-1
j_gene: TRBJ1-1
len: 17

CDR3nt: TGTGCCAGCAGTTACTCAAGTGGGGTGGACGGTGAAGCTTTCTTT
CDR3aa: CASSYSSGVDGEAFF
abundance: .
d_gene: .
v_gene: TRBV6-2/TRBV6-3
j_gene: TRBJ1-1
len: 15

CDR3nt: TGCGCCAGCAGCTCGGACAGATTACCCTACAATGAGCAGTTCTTC
CDR3aa: CASSSDRLPYNEQFF
abundance: few
d_gene: .
v_gene: TRBV5-1
j_gene: TRBJ2-1
len: 15

CDR3nt: TGTGCCAGCAGCCAGACAGCTCCGCTTAAAAACACTGAAGCTTTCTTT
CDR3aa: CASSQTAPLKNTEAFF
abundance: many
d_gene: .
v_gene: TRBV6-2/TRBV6-3
j_gene: TRBJ1-1
len: 16

CDR3nt: TGCAGCGTTGACATAGCGGGAGAGGACTACAATGAGCAGTTCTTC
CDR3aa: CSVDIAGEDYNEQFF
abundance: .
d_gene: TRBD2
v_gene: TRBV29-1
j_gene: TRBJ2-1
len: 15

CDR3nt: TGCAGTGCTAGACCGTACGAGCAGTACTTC
CDR3aa: CSARPYEQYF
abundance: .
d_gene: .
v_gene: TRBV20-1
j_gene: TRBJ2-7
len: 10

CDR3nt: TGCGCCAGCAGCCAGGAACTAGCGGGAGCGAGCACAGATACGCAGTATTTT
CDR3aa: CASSQELAGASTDTQYF
abundance: many
d_gene: TRBD2
v_gene: TRBV4-3
j_gene: TRBJ2-3
len: 17

CDR3nt: TGTGCCAGCAGTACCATATCCGGGGCTCTCGATGGCTACACCTTC
CDR3aa: CASSTISGALDGYTF
abundance: many
d_gene: .
v_gene: TRBV6-1
j_gene: TRBJ1-2
len: 15

CDR3nt: TGTGCCAGCAGTGAAGCTACCGGGACTCAAGAGACCCAGTACTTC
CDR3aa: CASSEATGTQETQYF
abundance: many
d_gene: .
v_gene: TRBV6-1
j_gene: TRBJ2-5
len: 15

CDR3nt: TGTGCCAGCAGCTTAGCGAATCCCGCGGAGGTTGGCAATCAGCCCCAGCATTTT
CDR3aa: CASSLANPAEVGNQPQHF
abundance: few
d_gene: .
v_gene: TRBV7-2
j_gene: TRBJ1-5
len: 18

CDR3nt: TGCAGTGCTTCCGGGACTAGCACGTTCTTC
CDR3aa: CSASGTSTFF
abundance: few
d_gene: TRBD2
v_gene: TRBV20-1
j_gene: TRBJ2-1
len: 10

CDR3nt: TGTGCCAGCAGTTTAGTCGGACTAGGTGGGAGTGAGCAGTTCTTC
CDR3aa: CASSLVGLGGSEQFF
abundance: many
d_gene: TRBD2
v_gene: TRBV12-3/TRBV12-4
j_gene: TRBJ2-1
len: 15

CDR3nt: TGTGCCAGCAGCTTAGCTCACGTTCGGGATCATAATTCACCCCTCCACTTT
CDR3aa: CASSLAHVRDHNSPLHF
abundance: many
d_gene: .
v_gene: TRBV7-8
j_gene: TRBJ1-6
len: 17

CDR3nt: TGTGCCAGCAGCCAAGAGAGGGTCTATGGCTACACCTTC
CDR3aa: CASSQERVYGYTF
abundance: many
d_gene: .
v_gene: TRBV14
j_gene: TRBJ1-2
len: 13

CDR3nt: TGCAGCGTTGAAGTCTTGGCGGGAGCCTACAATGAGCAGTTCTTC
CDR3aa: CSVEVLAGAYNEQFF
abundance: many
d_gene: TRBD2
v_gene: TRBV29-1
j_gene: TRBJ2-1
len: 15

CDR3nt: TGTGCCAGCAGTTCCGGGACTCCAGATACGCAGTATTTT
CDR3aa: CASSSGTPDTQYF
abundance: many
d_gene: .
v_gene: TRBV7-2
j_gene: TRBJ2-3
len: 13

CDR3nt: TGTGCCAGCAGCTTAACCAGGGAAGACTACGAGCAGTACTTC
CDR3aa: CASSLTREDYEQYF
abundance: .
d_gene: .
v_gene: TRBV7-9
j_gene: TRBJ2-7
len: 14

CDR3nt: TGCGCCAGCAGCCAAGTCTTGGGGGACGGCACAGATACGCAGTATTTT
CDR3aa: CASSQVLGDGTDTQYF
abundance: few
d_gene: .
v_gene: TRBV4-1
j_gene: TRBJ2-3
len: 16